These 15 T cell receptor beta chains came from one sample sequenced in a study of regulatory T cells in long-lasting Graves disease. Time point reported: persistent/refractory GD, antithyroid drugs over 5 years with positive TRAb. PBMC-derived RNA was used for the TCR library. In building TCR beta libraries, iRepertoire HTBI primers were used together with Arm-PCR of CDR3 regions. TCRdb used MiXCR to reprocess the multiplex PCR reads, holding one entry per CDR3 protein. The sample shows about 470,000 distinct CDR3 sequences, 20% to 25% of them seen only once. Specimen: peripheral blood mononuclear cells (PBMCs), collected when the disease was refractory, from a patient treated with antithyroid drugs. The receptors shown here come from a female donor with Graves disease.

This clonotype showed up many times. This rearrangement joins TRBV28 to TRBJ2-7; weak D call: TRBD1 (6 bases). The CDR3 is made up of 14 amino acids. Trimming took off 7 bases at V and 5 bases at J, with 18 bases between the two ends. Germline assignment: CDR1 MDHEN and CDR2 SYDVKM. CDR3 in DNA: TGTGCCAGCACCCAACAGGGTGTAGGGAACGAGCAGTACTTC. Its translation: CASTQQGVGNEQYF.

This clonotype came up a few times. The DNA for the CDR3 is TGTGCCATCAGTTTGACAGGGGGTGGCAATCAGCCCCAGCATTTT. This encodes CAISLTGGGNQPQHF. V is TRBV10-3 and J is TRBJ1-5, with TRBD1 identical over 9 bases. The CDR3 is made up of 15 amino acids. The germline gives CDR1 ENHRY, CDR2 SYGVKD. Unmatched junction bases numbered 4, after V lost 5 bases and J lost 2 bases.

This chain connects TRBV24-1 to TRBJ2-1; weak D call: TRBD1 (6 bases). The CDR3 sequence is 15 residues long. Germline CDR1 KGHDR, CDR2 SFDVKD. V gave up 9 bases and J gave up 2 bases, with 16 bases separating them. CDR3 in amino acids: CATRARDTPYNEQFF. CDR3 in DNA: TGTGCCACCCGGGCGAGGGACACCCCCTACAATGAGCAGTTCTTC.

This clonotype showed up many times. The rearrangement uses TRBV6-1 and TRBJ1-5; no firm D call. V lost 6 bases and J lost 0, with 15 bases in between. The CDR3 covers 16 residues. From germline, CDR1 is MNHNS and CDR2 SASEGT. The CDR3 nucleotides are TGTGCCAGCAGGGGTTCAAGTCACGTTAGCAATCAGCCCCAGCATTTT. Its translation is CASRGSSHVSNQPQHF.

This clonotype occurred many times. This chain joins TRBV29-1 and TRBJ1-2; the match to TRBD1 covers 7 bases. Germline CDR1 and CDR2: SQVTM and ANQGSEA. V dropped 2 bases and J dropped 4; count of bases not matched to a gene: 4. This CDR3 is built from 13 residues. The CDR3 reads CSVEPTGTYGYTF. CDR3 sequence (DNA): TGCAGCGTTGAACCGACAGGGACCTATGGCTACACCTTC.

This clonotype has only a few counts. The rearrangement links TRBV4-2 to TRBJ2-3; 8 bases agree with TRBD2. The closer fit of TRBJ2-5 to the DNA end suggests the J call may be wrong. This CDR3 region has 14 residues. Looked up from germline, CDR1 is LGHNA and CDR2 is YNFKEQ. CDR3 protein: CASSQGTSRETQYF. In DNA form, the CDR3 reads TGTGCCAGCAGCCAAGGGACTAGCAGAGAGACCCAGTACTTC.

Turning to this clonotype: A much larger clone differs by one base, so this may be a read error. The chain is built from TRBV7-8 and TRBJ1-6; D is unresolved. Germline V gene sequence: CDR1 SGHVS, CDR2 FQNEAQ. This CDR3 has 16 amino acids. The CDR3 sequence is CAGSLGSGGIGSPLHF. The CDR3 DNA follows: TGTGCCGGCAGCTTAGGGTCTGGCGGGATCGGCTCACCCCTCCACTTT.

With respect to this clonotype: A read error may be the cause here, since a much bigger clone is one base away. The chain uses TRBV27 and TRBJ2-5, with TRBD2 identical over 13 bases. Trimming removed 3 bases from V and 5 bases from J; junction bases left unmatched: 24. The CDR3 extends over 22 amino acids. CDR1 and CDR2 (germline): MNHEY, SMNVEV (reference sequence). CDR3 amino acids: CASSFMSPGTSGVPRRVETQYF. CDR3 sequence (DNA): TGTGCCAGCAGTTTTATGTCCCCTGGGACTAGCGGGGTACCCAGAAGGGTCGAGACCCAGTACTTC.

The rearrangement uses TRBV6-2 or TRBV6-3 and TRBJ1-2; TRBD1 agrees at 10 bases. The V gene end was trimmed by 7 bases and the J gene end by 4 bases; junction bases not matched to a gene: 3. The CDR3 sequence is 13 residues long. The germline V gene has CDR1 MNHEY and CDR2 SVGEGT. In DNA form, the CDR3 reads TGTGCCAGCAAGAGGACAGGGGGCTATGGCTACACCTTC. It codes for CASKRTGGYGYTF.

V is TRBV18 and J is TRBJ2-7; D is perhaps TRBD1 (5 bases). Germline loops: CDR1 KGHSH, CDR2 LQKENI. The V end was cut by 4 bases, the J end by 1 base, with 11 bases between. The CDR3 consists of 14 residues. The CDR3 here is CASSRVQGSYEQYF. The CDR3 nucleotides read TGTGCCAGCTCACGTGTCCAGGGATCCTACGAGCAGTACTTC.

This clonotype was counted between two and nine times. The V and J genes are TRBV20-1 and TRBJ1-1; D is ambiguous. The CDR3 sequence is 12 residues long. The germline V and J ends were trimmed by 6 bases and 1 base, with 9 bases remaining between them. Germline V lookup: CDR1 DFQATT, CDR2 SNEGSKA (reference sequence). The CDR3 spells CSATPANTEAFF. The CDR3 nucleotides read TGCAGTGCCACCCCAGCGAACACTGAAGCTTTCTTT.

The chain joins TRBV7-2 to TRBJ2-3, with D perhaps matching TRBD2 (6 bases). The CDR3 contains 15 residues. Deletions cut 1 base from V and 2 bases from J, with 10 bases between. Germline V CDR1 and CDR2: SGHTA, FQGNSA. CDR3 protein: CASSLVAELTDTQYF. The CDR3 DNA follows: TGTGCCAGCAGCTTAGTAGCGGAACTCACAGATACGCAGTATTTT.

This clonotype was seen many times. The CDR3 sequence is CAIRDKLQETQYF. DNA of the CDR3: TGTGCCATCCGGGACAAGTTACAAGAGACCCAGTACTTC. The V call is TRBV10-3, the J call TRBJ2-5; a possible D gene is TRBD1 (6 bases). Trimming removed 8 bases from V and 2 bases from J, with 12 bases in between. The CDR3 runs 13 residues. Germline CDR1 reads ENHRY; CDR2 reads SYGVKD.

The sample holds many counts of this clonotype. CDR3: CASSPGEIYNSPLHF. The CDR3 DNA follows: TGTGCCAGCAGCCCTGGCGAGATCTATAATTCACCCCTCCACTTT. V usage is TRBV3-1 and J usage is TRBJ1-6; no clear D gene. CDR1 is LGHDT, CDR2 YNNKEL, per germline (reference sequence). Trimming took 4 bases from V and 3 from J, leaving 10 bases between them. There are 15 residues in the CDR3.

This clonotype was picked up many times. CDR3 nucleotides: TGCAGTGCTAGTCGACTAGAGTATCAAGAGACCCAGTACTTC. Its translation is CSASRLEYQETQYF. This chain uses TRBV20-1 with TRBJ2-5, with D possibly being TRBD2 (6 bases). Germline lookup yields CDR1 DFQATT and CDR2 SNEGSKA (reference sequence). The CDR3 length is 14 residues. Trimming cost V 3 bases and J 2 bases, with 13 bases left between them.